The TCR beta chain described here comes from a study of beta chain features in type 1 diabetes. General study results and limits: Comparison showed that naive, central memory and Treg TCRB repertoires appeared more similar among patients than among healthy donors.

In regard to this clone: Antigen unknown.

The sequenced template was cDNA made from the entire isolated RNA. Clones were read by immunoSEQ multiplex PCR, and TCRdb kept only the in-frame ones, dropping some. The sample contains about 130,000 clones, 9.2% of which appear only once. The sequence was collected from a man aged 18 to 30 in good health. The sequenced material came from central memory CD4+ T cells from blood.

CDR3 protein: CASSVTGENSPLHF. For the CDR3, the DNA is TGTGCCAGCAGCGTTACAGGAGAAAATTCACCCCTCCACTTT. The V call is TRBV7-9, the J call TRBJ1-6; D is possibly TRBD1 (5 bases). Germline CDR1 and CDR2: SEHNR and FQNEAQ (reference sequence). Between the trimmed V and J ends, which lost 5 bases and 7 bases, there was a span of 12 bases. The CDR3 contains 14 residues.